Shown below are 11 T cell receptor beta chains from a single sample sequenced in a study of cytomegalovirus exposure and HLA in healthy donors. It was with 60 Vbeta and 13 Jbeta primers that the PCR ran. TCRdb's table, derived via immunoSEQ multiplex PCR, lists solely in-frame clones and lacks some. The sample lists about 240,000 clones; around 81% were seen once. Sequencing was done on a sample of PBMCs. The origin of the receptors is a woman aged 55-69 years in good health and CMV-seropositive.

This rearrangement joins TRBV27 to TRBJ2-1; tentatively, D is TRBD2 (5 bases). V lost 6 bases, J lost 0 bases, and 12 bases lay in between. The CDR3 consists of 15 residues. CDR1 and CDR2 from the germline V gene are MNHEY and SMNVEV (reference sequence). This CDR3 reads CASSLRGSSYNEQFF. For the CDR3, the DNA is TGTGCCAGCAGCCTACGGGGTAGCTCCTACAATGAGCAGTTCTTC.

The V and J genes are TRBV10-3 and TRBJ2-2; 9 nucleotides align to TRBD2. With 0 bases clipped from V and 1 base from J, the junction kept 9 bases outside the gene matches. This CDR3 spans 19 amino acids. In germline, CDR1 is ENHRY, CDR2 SYGVKD. Written as DNA, the CDR3 is TGTGCCATCAGTGAGTCGGCCCCTTTAGCGGGAGTGAACACCGGGGAGCTGTTTTTT. This translates into CAISESAPLAGVNTGELFF.

This sequence joins TRBV5-4 and TRBJ2-1; TRBD2 matches at 10 bases. Germline trimming cut 7 bases from V and 6 bases from J; bases unmatched to any gene: 4. The CDR3 contains 13 residues. Germline assignment: CDR1 SGHNT and CDR2 YYREEE (reference sequence). Written as DNA, the CDR3 is TGTGCCAGCGGAGCGGGAGGGACCAATGAGCAGTTCTTC. It translates to CASGAGGTNEQFF.

The chain couples TRBV21-1 to TRBJ1-5. TRBV21-1 is reported as a pseudogene. CDR3 length equals 17 residues. The CDR3 DNA is TGTGCCAGCATCCGGGGAGGGGCAGGAAATAGCAATCAGCCCCAGCATTTT. Its protein is CASIRGGAGNSNQPQHF.

The CDR3 protein is CASSLKQGDYGYTF. CDR3 bases: TGTGCCAGCAGCCTGAAACAGGGGGACTATGGCTACACCTTC. The gene calls are TRBV5-5 and TRBJ1-2; TRBD1 aligns across 8 bases. The ends lost 4 bases at V and 3 bases at J; junction bases unmatched: 5. Germline V lookup: CDR1 SGHKS, CDR2 YYEKEE (reference sequence). There are 14 residues in the CDR3.

The chain carries TRBV5-1 and TRBJ2-2; the D gene is possibly TRBD2 (5 bases). Germline values: CDR1 SGHRS, CDR2 YFSETQ. The V and J ends lost 4 bases and 0 bases respectively, with 10 bases between them. The CDR3 length is 15 residues. The CDR3 loop reads CASSAGHANTGELFF. CDR3 DNA sequence: TGCGCCAGCAGCGCGGGCCACGCGAACACCGGGGAGCTGTTTTTT.

The V and J genes are TRBV18 and TRBJ2-5; 8 bases align to TRBD2. CDR1 and CDR2 (germline): KGHSH, LQKENI. The CDR3 contains 12 residues. Trimming cost V 7 bases and J 5 bases; bases outside gene matches: 3. CDR3 in DNA: TGTGCCAGCTACGGACTAGCTGAGACCCAGTACTTC. This encodes CASYGLAETQYF.

This sequence joins TRBV4-2 and TRBJ1-3, with a tentative D call TRBD1 (6 bases). There are 16 residues in the CDR3. The germline CDR1 and CDR2 sequences are LGHNA and YNFKEQ. V was trimmed by 0 bases and J by 4 bases, leaving 13 bases between them. The CDR3 spells CASSQDLGAKGNTIYF. The CDR3 DNA reads as TGTGCCAGCAGCCAAGACCTGGGGGCAAAAGGAAACACCATATATTTT.

Only one count was recorded for this clone. This rearrangement joins TRBV5-4 to TRBJ2-3; D perhaps matches TRBD2 (6 bases). V gave up 3 bases and J gave up 0 bases, with 17 bases separating them. Germline loops: CDR1 SGHNT, CDR2 YYREEE (reference sequence). The CDR3 loop spans 17 amino acids. The CDR3 loop reads CASSSGHGTASTDTQYF. CDR3 bases: TGTGCCAGCAGCTCTGGACATGGGACTGCTAGCACAGATACGCAGTATTTT.

The V and J genes are TRBV7-9 and TRBJ2-1, with 9 positions matching TRBD1. The germline gives CDR1 SEHNR, CDR2 FQNEAQ (reference sequence). The CDR3 runs 16 residues. Unmatched junction bases numbered 6, after V lost 1 base and J lost 5 bases. The CDR3 spells CASSLGDRGSDNEQFF. The CDR3 DNA reads TGTGCCAGCAGCTTAGGAGACAGGGGGAGTGACAATGAGCAGTTCTTC.

The rearrangement joins TRBV10-3 to TRBJ1-4, with TRBD1 as a possible D gene (5 bases). The CDR3 loop spans 14 amino acids. Trimming removed 0 bases at V and 3 bases at J, with 5 bases between. CDR1 ENHRY and CDR2 SYGVKD come from the germline V gene. CDR3 residues: CAISESQANEKLFF. In nucleotides, the CDR3 is TGTGCCATCAGTGAGTCACAGGCTAATGAAAAACTGTTTTTT.